This record concerns one TCR beta chain sequence. Its matching antigen is unknown. Library preparation (for TCRbeta) was performed with unique molecular identifiers. TCRdb redid the calling of the PCR reads with MiXCR, one entry per CDR3 protein. The data hold approximately 190,000 distinct CDR3 sequences, with 7% to 9% observed a single time. This sample stems from a study of T-cell reconstitution after alpha-beta-depleted transplantation in children. The CDR3 runs to 15 residues. With V trimmed by 6 bases and J by 5 bases, 13 bases remained unmatched. Germline CDR1 is SQVTM and CDR2 is ANQGSEA. Study-wide findings and caveats: The study traced high day-60 TCRbeta diversity in some patients to surviving recipient T cells and thymic progenitors. Once a year had passed after transplant, T-cell counts and diversity came mostly from newly produced T cells. Several hundred graft clones that had expanded were reportedly the source of alpha-beta T cells about two months after transplant.

The sample here was PBMCs, mostly from graft donor cells, taken 360 days after TCRalphabeta/CD19-depleted stem cell transplant. The TCR comes from a male patient between 2 and 15 years old who had a stem cell transplant for acute myeloid leukemia, so the T cells may come from the graft donor. The chain employs TRBV29-1 and TRBJ1-1; 9 bases match TRBD1. Written as DNA, the CDR3 is TGCAGCGTCCGGACAGGGGAGCACTTGGGGACTGAAGCTTTCTTT. This translates into CSVRTGEHLGTEAFF.